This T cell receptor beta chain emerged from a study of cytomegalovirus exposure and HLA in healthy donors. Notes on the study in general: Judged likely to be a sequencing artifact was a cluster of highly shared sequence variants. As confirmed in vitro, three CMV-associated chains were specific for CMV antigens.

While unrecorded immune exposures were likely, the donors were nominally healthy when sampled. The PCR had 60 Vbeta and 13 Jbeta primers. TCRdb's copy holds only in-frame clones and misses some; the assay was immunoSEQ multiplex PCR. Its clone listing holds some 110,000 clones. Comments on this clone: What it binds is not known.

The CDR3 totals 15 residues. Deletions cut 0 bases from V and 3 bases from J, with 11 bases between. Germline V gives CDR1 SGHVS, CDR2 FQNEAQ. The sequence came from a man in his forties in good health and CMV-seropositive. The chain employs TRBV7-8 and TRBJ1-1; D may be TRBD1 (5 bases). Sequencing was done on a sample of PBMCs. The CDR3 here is CASSLARGLDTEAFF. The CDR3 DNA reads TGTGCCAGCAGCTTAGCGCGGGGGTTGGACACTGAAGCTTTCTTT.